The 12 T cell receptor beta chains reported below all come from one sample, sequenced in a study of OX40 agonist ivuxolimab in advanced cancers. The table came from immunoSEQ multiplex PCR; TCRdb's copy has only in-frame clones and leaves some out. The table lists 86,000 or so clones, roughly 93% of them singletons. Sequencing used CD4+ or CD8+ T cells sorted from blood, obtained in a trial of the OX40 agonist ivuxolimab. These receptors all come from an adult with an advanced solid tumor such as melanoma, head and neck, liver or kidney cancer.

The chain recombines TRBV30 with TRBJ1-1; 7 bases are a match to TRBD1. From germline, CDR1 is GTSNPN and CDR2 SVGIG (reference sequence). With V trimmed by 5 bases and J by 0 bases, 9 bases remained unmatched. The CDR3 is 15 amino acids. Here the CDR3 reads CAWYSPGQMNTEAFF. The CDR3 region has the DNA TGTGCCTGGTACAGCCCGGGACAGATGAACACTGAAGCTTTCTTT.

The CDR3 sequence: CSVEQAMNTEAFF. CDR3 DNA sequence: TGCAGCGTTGAACAGGCGATGAACACTGAAGCTTTCTTT. The chain employs TRBV29-1 and TRBJ1-1; unclear D gene. Trimming removed 2 bases at V and 0 bases at J, with 7 bases between. This CDR3 is built from 13 residues. Germline V gene lookup returns CDR1 SQVTM and CDR2 ANQGSEA.

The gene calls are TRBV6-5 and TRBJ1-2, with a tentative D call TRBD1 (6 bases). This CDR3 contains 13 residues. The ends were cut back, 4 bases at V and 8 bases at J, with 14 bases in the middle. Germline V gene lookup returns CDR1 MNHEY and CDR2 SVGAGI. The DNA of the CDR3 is TGTGCCAGCAGTTTACAGGGTTTTCAAGGCTACACCTTC. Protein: CASSLQGFQGYTF.

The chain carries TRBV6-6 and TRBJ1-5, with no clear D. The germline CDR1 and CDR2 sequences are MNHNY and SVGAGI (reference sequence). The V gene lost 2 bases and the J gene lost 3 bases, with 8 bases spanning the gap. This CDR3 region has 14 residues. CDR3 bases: TGTGCCAGCAGTTACACGGGTCTCAATCAGCCCCAGCATTTT. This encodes CASSYTGLNQPQHF.

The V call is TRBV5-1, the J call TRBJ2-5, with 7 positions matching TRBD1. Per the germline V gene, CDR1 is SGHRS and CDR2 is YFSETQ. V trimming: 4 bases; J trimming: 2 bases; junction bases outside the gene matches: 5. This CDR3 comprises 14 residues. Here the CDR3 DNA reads TGCGCCAGCAGCGGGGCGACAGGGCAAGAGACCCAGTACTTC. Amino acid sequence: CASSGATGQETQYF.

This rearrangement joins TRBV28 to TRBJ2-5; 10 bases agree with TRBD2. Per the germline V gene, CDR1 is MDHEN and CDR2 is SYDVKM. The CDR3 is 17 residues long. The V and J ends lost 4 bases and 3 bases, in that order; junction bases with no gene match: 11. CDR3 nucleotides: TGTGCCAGCAGTTCCCCTCCTATTCTAGCGGGAGAAGAGACCCAGTACTTC. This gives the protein CASSSPPILAGEETQYF.

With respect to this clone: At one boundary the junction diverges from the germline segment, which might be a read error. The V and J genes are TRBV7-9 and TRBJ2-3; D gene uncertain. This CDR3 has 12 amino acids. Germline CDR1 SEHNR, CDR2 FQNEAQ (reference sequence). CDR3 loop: CASSPATATQYF. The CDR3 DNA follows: TGTGCCAGCAGCCCAGCAACAGCTACGCAGTATTTT.

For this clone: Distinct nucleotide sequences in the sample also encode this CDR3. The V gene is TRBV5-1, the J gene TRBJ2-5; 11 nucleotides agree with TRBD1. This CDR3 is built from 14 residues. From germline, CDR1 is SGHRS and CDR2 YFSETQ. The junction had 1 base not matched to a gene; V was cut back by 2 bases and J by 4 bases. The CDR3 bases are TGCGCCAGCAGCTTAGGGACAGGGGGAGAGACCCAGTACTTC. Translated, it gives CASSLGTGGETQYF.

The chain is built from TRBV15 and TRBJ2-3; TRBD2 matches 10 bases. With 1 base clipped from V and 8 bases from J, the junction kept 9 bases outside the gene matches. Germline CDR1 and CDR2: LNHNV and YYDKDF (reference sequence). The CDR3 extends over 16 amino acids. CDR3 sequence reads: CATSRGPSGSYRTQYF. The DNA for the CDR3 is TGTGCCACCAGCAGAGGCCCTAGCGGGAGTTATCGTACGCAGTATTTT.

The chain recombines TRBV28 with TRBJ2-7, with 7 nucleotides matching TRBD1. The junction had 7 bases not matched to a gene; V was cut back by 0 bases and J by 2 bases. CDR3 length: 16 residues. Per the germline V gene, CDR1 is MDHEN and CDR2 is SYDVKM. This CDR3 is CASSLWGQLIPYEQYF. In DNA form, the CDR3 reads TGTGCCAGCAGTTTATGGGGACAGCTAATCCCCTACGAGCAGTACTTC.

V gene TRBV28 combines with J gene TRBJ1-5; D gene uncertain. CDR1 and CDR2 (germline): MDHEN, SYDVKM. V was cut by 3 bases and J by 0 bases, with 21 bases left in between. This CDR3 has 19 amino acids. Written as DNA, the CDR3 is TGTGCCAGCAGTTTGTTGGCTTGGAAGTCTAGGTATAGCAATCAGCCCCAGCATTTT. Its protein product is CASSLLAWKSRYSNQPQHF.

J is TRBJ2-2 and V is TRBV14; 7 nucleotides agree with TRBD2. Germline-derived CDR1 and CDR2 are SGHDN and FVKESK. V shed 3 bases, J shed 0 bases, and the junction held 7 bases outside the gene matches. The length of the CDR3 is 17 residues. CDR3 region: CASSQGGRVTNTGELFF. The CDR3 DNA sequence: TGTGCCAGCAGCCAGGGCGGGAGAGTCACGAACACCGGGGAGCTGTTTTTT.